Below are 16 T cell receptor beta chains sequenced from a single sample in a study of shared T cell receptors in the human thymus. Profiled with immunoSEQ multiplex PCR; TCRdb holds only in-frame clones, not every one. The profile shows about 660,000 clones, more than 75% of them singletons. These data were also reused for a study on human thymus T cells.

Sequenced input: thymocytes. The receptors originated from a boy younger than two with a congenital heart defect.

The sample holds one count of this clone. The chain employs TRBV10-2 and TRBJ2-5; D possibly corresponds to TRBD1 (6 bases). V lost 7 bases to trimming and J lost 1 base, with 25 bases between them. Per the germline V gene, CDR1 is WSHSY and CDR2 is SAAADI. The CDR3 is 18 amino acids. This CDR3 is CASTGTGFGLFTQETQYF. The CDR3 DNA reads as TGCGCCAGCACCGGCACAGGGTTCGGGCTATTTACCCAAGAGACCCAGTACTTC.

The genes are TRBV5-1 and TRBJ2-1, with TRBD2 matching over 7 bases. There are 15 residues in the CDR3. Germline V lookup: CDR1 SGHRS, CDR2 YFSETQ. The V gene end was trimmed by 5 bases and the J gene end by 4 bases; junction bases not matched to a gene: 9. The DNA of the CDR3 is TGCGCCAGCAGTTCATGGACTAGTAGTTACAATGAGCAGTTCTTC. This gives the protein CASSSWTSSYNEQFF.

This chain uses TRBV7-9 with TRBJ2-7, with 8 bases that match TRBD2. This CDR3 comprises 17 residues. V was pared by 2 bases and J by 4 bases, with 13 bases of the junction left unmatched. Germline V gene sequence: CDR1 SEHNR, CDR2 FQNEAQ (reference sequence). Written as DNA, the CDR3 is TGTGCCAGCAGCTTAAAGTCTAGCGGGTACGGAGGATACGAGCAGTACTTC. It codes for CASSLKSSGYGGYEQYF.

The genes are TRBV5-1 and TRBJ2-7; D is perhaps TRBD1 (5 bases). In germline, CDR1 is SGHRS, CDR2 YFSETQ. Trimming pared 0 bases from V and 3 bases from J, leaving 10 bases between. CDR3 length: 14 amino acids. In nucleotides, the CDR3 is TGCGCCAGCAGCTTGGAGTCCAGGGTCTACGAGCAGTACTTC. This sequence encodes CASSLESRVYEQYF.

This clone occurred a few times. V usage is TRBV5-6 and J usage is TRBJ2-7, with D maybe TRBD1 (5 bases). This CDR3 spans 15 amino acids. Trimming removed 3 bases from V and 4 bases from J, with 17 bases in between. Germline V CDR1 and CDR2: SGHDT, YYEEEE. CDR3 in amino acids: CASSSPPAGPYEQYF. The DNA for the CDR3 is TGTGCCAGCAGCTCACCTCCGGCAGGGCCGTACGAGCAGTACTTC. The full variable domain, in which reference TRBV5-6 and TRBJ2-7 provide the parts outside the CDR3, is DAGVTQSPTHLIKTRGQQVTLRCSPKSGHDTVSWYQQALGQGPQFIFQYYEEEERQRGNFPDRFSGHQFPNYSSELNVNALLLGDSALYLCASSSPPAGPYEQYFGPGTRLTVT.

The sample holds one count of this clone. The CDR3 region has the DNA TGTGCCAGCAGCTTAGCGCGGCAGGGGCCGGAGGGCTACACCTTC. Its translation: CASSLARQGPEGYTF. The rearrangement joins TRBV7-2 to TRBJ1-2; a possible D gene is TRBD1 (6 bases). This CDR3 comprises 15 residues. Trimming cost V 0 bases and J 8 bases, with 16 bases left between them. Germline CDR1 reads SGHTA; CDR2 reads FQGNSA.

This clone was seen a single time. V usage is TRBV14 and J usage is TRBJ1-6; no clear D. Germline V lookup: CDR1 SGHDN, CDR2 FVKESK. The CDR3 has 16 amino acids. V lost 2 bases to trimming and J lost 0 bases, with 8 bases between them. In nucleotides, the CDR3 is TGTGCCAGCAGCCAAACGCCCAGCTCCTATAATTCACCCCTCCACTTT. It translates to CASSQTPSSYNSPLHF. Combining the CDR3 with reference TRBV14 and TRBJ1-6 gives the whole variable domain EAGVTQFPSHSVIEKGQTVTLRCDPISGHDNLYWYRRVMGKEIKFLLHFVKESKQDESGMPNNRFLAERTGGTYSTLKVQPAELEDSGVYFCASSQTPSSYNSPLHFGNGTRLTVT.

The genes are TRBV29-1 and TRBJ1-2; 8 nucleotides line up with TRBD1. CDR1 and CDR2 (germline): SQVTM, ANQGSEA. The CDR3 spans 13 residues. V was clipped by 4 bases and J by 2 bases; unmatched bases: 3. The CDR3: CSVGGQENYGYTF. The CDR3 DNA reads TGCAGCGTTGGGGGACAGGAGAACTATGGCTACACCTTC.

The chain uses TRBV15 and TRBJ2-3; D not resolved. The CDR3 runs to 13 residues. Germline loops: CDR1 LNHNV, CDR2 YYDKDF (reference sequence). The V and J ends lost 0 bases and 4 bases respectively, with 5 bases between them. The CDR3 loop reads CATSRDSADTQYF. As DNA, the CDR3 is TGTGCCACCAGCAGAGATTCGGCAGATACGCAGTATTTT.

The rearrangement uses TRBV6-5 and TRBJ1-5; D remains ambiguous. Deletions cut 6 bases from V and 4 bases from J, with 16 bases between. From germline, CDR1 is MNHEY and CDR2 SVGAGI. The CDR3 is 15 amino acids. CDR3 in amino acids: CASSPLGGLNQPQHF. The CDR3 DNA reads as TGTGCCAGCAGCCCTCTGGGAGGCCTTAATCAGCCCCAGCATTTT.

The chain links TRBV5-6 to TRBJ2-1; 12 bases are shared with TRBD2. V gave up 1 base and J gave up 5 bases; unmatched junction bases: 7. The CDR3 is 17 residues long. Germline V lookup: CDR1 SGHDT, CDR2 YYEEEE. The CDR3: CASSLPSGGAEHNEQFF. The CDR3 nucleotides are TGTGCCAGCAGCTTGCCTAGCGGGGGGGCCGAGCACAATGAGCAGTTCTTC.

The chain is built from TRBV6-4 and TRBJ2-4; maybe TRBD1 (5 bases). The CDR3 totals 13 residues. Germline V gene lookup returns CDR1 MRHNA and CDR2 SNTAGT. V was cut by 2 bases and J by 9 bases, with 11 bases left in between. The CDR3 here is CASSDLPQGIQYF. The DNA of the CDR3 is TGTGCCAGCAGTGACCTACCCCAGGGCATTCAGTACTTC.

The CDR3 sequence is CASSDPRQPYEQYF. CDR3 sequence (DNA): TGTGCCAGCAGTGACCCCCGACAGCCCTACGAGCAGTACTTC. The V and J genes are TRBV6-4 and TRBJ2-7; a possible D gene is TRBD1 (5 bases). The V end was cut by 2 bases, the J end by 2 bases, with 10 bases between. This CDR3 has 14 residues. The V gene's germline CDR1 is MRHNA and CDR2 SNTAGT.

This chain links TRBV7-9 with TRBJ1-4; TRBD1 agrees at 8 bases. Germline V gives CDR1 SEHNR, CDR2 FQNEAQ (reference sequence). The CDR3 is 17 residues long. The junction had 15 bases not matched to a gene; V was cut back by 2 bases and J by 10 bases. CDR3 coding DNA: TGTGCCAGCAGCTTATTCTATTTCGGACAGGGTAAAGCAAAACTGTTTTTT. As protein: CASSLFYFGQGKAKLFF.

V usage is TRBV9 and J usage is TRBJ2-7, with D perhaps TRBD1 (6 bases). Trimming pared 4 bases from V and 4 bases from J, leaving 21 bases between. The CDR3 length is 16 residues. Germline CDR1 reads SGDLS; CDR2 reads YYNGEE. CDR3 DNA: TGTGCCAGCAGCCCCCGCCGCGTGGACAGAGGTTACGAGCAGTACTTC. The encoded protein is CASSPRRVDRGYEQYF.

The rearrangement links TRBV2 to TRBJ1-2; possible D gene TRBD1, 5 bases. The CDR3 spans 15 residues. Germline loops: CDR1 SNHLY, CDR2 FYNNEI. V shed 4 bases and J shed 7 bases, with 19 bases lying between them. For the CDR3, the DNA is TGTGCCAGCAGTGGGGCCGGACATCTAAGGGGTGGCTACACCTTC. Amino acids: CASSGAGHLRGGYTF.